The present entry profiles one T cell receptor beta chain with its context. CDR3 length: 13 amino acids. CDR1 is MNHNS, CDR2 SASEGT, per germline. V lost 5 bases and J 2 bases, leaving 9 bases between the germline ends. The TCR library protocol was used to attach unique molecular identifiers. These identifiers were attached to individual cDNA molecules. Each CDR3 protein is one row after TCRdb ran MiXCR on the 5' RACE reads. The data hold more than 55,000 distinct CDR3 sequences, with 13% observed a single time. The data were taken from a study of early T cells in non-severe SARS-CoV-2 infection. As for the study in general: Bulk RNA isolated from unsorted whole blood underwent sequencing; chains were not paired.

The J gene is TRBJ2-5, the V gene TRBV6-1, with D maybe TRBD1 (5 bases). The TCR originated in an adult who was a healthcare worker with PCR-confirmed SARS-CoV-2 infection or an uninfected control (not recorded which). The source material was whole blood. CDR3 in DNA: TGTGCCAGCAGTCAGGGCTTTCAAGAGACCCAGTACTTC. Its protein is CASSQGFQETQYF.